The clone carrying this T cell receptor beta chain showed up just a few times. The V gene's germline CDR1 is MNHEY and CDR2 SVGEGT. This CDR3 has 15 residues. The junction had 8 bases not matched to a gene; V was cut back by 6 bases and J by 9 bases. The sample comes from a study of blood T cell repertoires in COVID-19. Study-level information: COVID-19 samples from acute and convalescent phases originated in the United States, Italy and Spain. PBMCs, B-cell-depleted T cells, or T cells were the source of the cDNA or gDNA that made up the material.

The repertoire was sequenced with immunoSEQ multiplex PCR; TCRdb's copy has only in-frame clones and lacks some. The table has over 250,000 clones, approximately 88% seen once. The chain links TRBV6-2 or TRBV6-3 to TRBJ2-1, with 13 bases lining up with TRBD2. This receptor was identified in a woman in her 30s with acute or convalescent COVID-19. Sequencing was performed on peripheral blood. CDR3 nucleotides: TGTGCCAGCAGCCCCGGACTAGCGGGAGTTGTTGAGCAGTTCTTC. Translation gives CASSPGLAGVVEQFF.